Below, one T cell receptor beta chain is given with its context. The PCR was carried out with 60 Vbeta primers and 13 Jbeta primers. Clones were sequenced by immunoSEQ multiplex PCR, and TCRdb holds only the in-frame ones, with some missing. The table shows 200,000 to 250,000 clones, with over 80% occurring only once. The CDR3 consists of 17 residues. The sample belongs to a study of cytomegalovirus exposure and HLA in healthy donors. Input material: PBMCs. The rearrangement joins TRBV21-1 to TRBJ2-1; the table's D call TRBD2 went unverified against the DNA. TRBV21-1 is listed as a pseudogene. This TCR was recovered from a boy aged 2-9 years in good health and CMV-seronegative. In nucleotides, the CDR3 is TGTGCCAGCAGCGTTCCCCGGGGGGATAGCTCCTACAATGAGCAGTTCTTC. Residues: CASSVPRGDSSYNEQFF.